A single sample is the source of the 8 T cell receptor beta chains below, sequenced in a study of shared clonotypes between healthy human individuals. Sequencing was performed with immunoSEQ multiplex PCR; in TCRdb, only in-frame clones are kept and a portion is missing. The profile shows about 980,000 clones, approximately 80% of them singletons. What was sequenced was memory CD4+ T cells sorted from blood. Subset: CD45RA-negative fraction. The source of these receptors is a man aged 18-30 years in good health.

In its sample, this clone was seen a few times. This chain joins TRBV5-5 and TRBJ2-7; tentatively, D is TRBD1 (5 bases). CDR1 and CDR2 (germline): SGHKS, YYEKEE (reference sequence). The CDR3 runs to 12 residues. Trimming left V 3 bases short and J 4 bases short, with 8 bases between. CDR3 DNA sequence: TGTGCCAGCAGCTCGTCAGGGTACGAGCAGTACTTC. It specifies CASSSSGYEQYF.

V usage is TRBV4-3 and J usage is TRBJ2-3; tentative D call: TRBD1 (6 bases). Germline values: CDR1 LGHNA, CDR2 YSLEER. Between the trimmed V and J ends, which lost 0 bases and 4 bases, there was a span of 8 bases. This CDR3 region has 14 residues. The CDR3 spells CASSQDNRADTQYF. The CDR3 nucleotides are TGCGCCAGCAGCCAAGACAACAGGGCAGATACGCAGTATTTT.

This clone is a singleton in its sample. This CDR3 is also generated by other DNA sequences in the sample. The chain recombines TRBV9 with TRBJ2-5; 9 bases agree with TRBD2. The CDR3 is made up of 15 amino acids. V lost 0 bases and J lost 5; bases outside the gene matches: 5. Germline CDR1 SGDLS, CDR2 YYNGEE. The CDR3 DNA follows: TGTGCCAGCAGCGTAGGTCTAGCGGGAAGGGAGACCCAGTACTTC. This sequence encodes CASSVGLAGRETQYF.

V is TRBV5-1 and J is TRBJ2-4; D call uncertain. This CDR3 comprises 15 residues. Trimming took off 2 bases at V and 0 bases at J, with 9 bases between the two ends. CDR1 is SGHRS and CDR2 is YFSETQ in the germline V gene. CDR3 protein: CASSFDQGAKNIQYF. CDR3 sequence (DNA): TGCGCCAGCAGCTTTGACCAAGGAGCCAAAAACATTCAGTACTTC.

The gene calls are TRBV5-1 and TRBJ2-7; 10 nucleotides line up with TRBD1. The V gene's germline CDR1 is SGHRS and CDR2 YFSETQ. The J segment lost 2 bases and the V segment lost 4 bases, leaving 15 bases of the junction unmatched. CDR3 length: 18 residues. The CDR3 sequence: CASSPRPGTGAVTYEQYF. The CDR3 bases are TGCGCCAGCAGCCCCCGTCCCGGGACAGGGGCAGTCACCTACGAGCAGTACTTC.

This clone has just a few counts. The chain employs TRBV7-2 and TRBJ2-1; the match to TRBD2 covers 11 bases. V gave up 1 base and J gave up 9 bases; unmatched junction bases: 5. The germline gives CDR1 SGHTA, CDR2 FQGNSA. The length of the CDR3 is 15 residues. The CDR3 is CASSLEASGRSEQFF. The CDR3, as DNA: TGTGCCAGCAGCTTAGAGGCTAGCGGGAGGAGTGAGCAGTTCTTC.

The rearrangement links TRBV2 to TRBJ1-1; 7 bases are shared with TRBD1. The CDR3 runs 14 residues. Trimming at V came to 4 bases and at J to 5 bases, leaving 7 bases not matched to a gene. Per germline, CDR1 SNHLY and CDR2 FYNNEI. In nucleotides, the CDR3 is TGTGCCAGCAGTGGACAGGGCTGGGGGACTGAAGCTTTCTTT. Protein: CASSGQGWGTEAFF.

The chain carries TRBV6-6 and TRBJ2-5; possibly TRBD2 for D (7 bases). The CDR3 sequence is 16 residues long. Germline V gives CDR1 MNHNY, CDR2 SVGAGI (reference sequence). Trimming pared 2 bases from V and 5 bases from J, leaving 18 bases between. DNA for the CDR3: TGTGCCAGCAGTTACCCACGCGGGGGCCCGAGGGAGACCCAGTACTTC. Protein: CASSYPRGGPRETQYF.